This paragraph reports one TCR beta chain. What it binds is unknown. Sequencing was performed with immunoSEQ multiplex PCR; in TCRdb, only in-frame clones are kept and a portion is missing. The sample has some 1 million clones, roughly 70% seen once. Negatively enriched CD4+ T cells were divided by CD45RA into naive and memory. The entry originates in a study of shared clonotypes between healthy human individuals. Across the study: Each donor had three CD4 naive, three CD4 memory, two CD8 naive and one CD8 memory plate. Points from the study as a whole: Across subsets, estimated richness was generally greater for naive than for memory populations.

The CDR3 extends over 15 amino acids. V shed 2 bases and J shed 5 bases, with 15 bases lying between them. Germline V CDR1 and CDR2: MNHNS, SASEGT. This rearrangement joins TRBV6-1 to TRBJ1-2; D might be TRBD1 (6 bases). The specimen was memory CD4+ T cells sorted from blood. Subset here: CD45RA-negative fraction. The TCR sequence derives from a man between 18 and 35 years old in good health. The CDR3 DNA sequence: TGTGCCAGCAGTGAATATCAAACAGGGACGTATGGCTACACCTTC. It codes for CASSEYQTGTYGYTF.